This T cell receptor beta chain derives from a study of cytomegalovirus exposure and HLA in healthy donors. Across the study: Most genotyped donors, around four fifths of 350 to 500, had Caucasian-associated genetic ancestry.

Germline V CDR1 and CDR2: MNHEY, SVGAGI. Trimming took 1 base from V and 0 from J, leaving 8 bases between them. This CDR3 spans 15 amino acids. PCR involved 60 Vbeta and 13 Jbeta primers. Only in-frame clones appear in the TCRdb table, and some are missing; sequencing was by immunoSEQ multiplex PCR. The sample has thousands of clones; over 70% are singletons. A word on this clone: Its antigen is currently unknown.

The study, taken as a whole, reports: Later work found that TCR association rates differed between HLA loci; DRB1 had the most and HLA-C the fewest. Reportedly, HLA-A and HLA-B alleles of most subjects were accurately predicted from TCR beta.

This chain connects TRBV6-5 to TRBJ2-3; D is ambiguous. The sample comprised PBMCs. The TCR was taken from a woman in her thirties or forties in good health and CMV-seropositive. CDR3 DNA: TGTGCCAGCAGTTACTTGGGCCGAAGCACAGATACGCAGTATTTT. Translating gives CASSYLGRSTDTQYF.